Listed below are T cell receptor beta chains from one sample, sequenced in a study of CD4 T cells in relation to SARS-CoV-2 and coronaviruses. Method: immunoSEQ multiplex PCR; TCRdb's copy keeps in-frame clones and lacks some. The data contain 15,000 to 25,000 clones, 60% to 80% of them seen just once; the ten biggest clones take up 20% to 25%. Which antigens these TCRs recognize remains unknown. Sequenced input: CD4+ T cells from PBMCs, cultured in vitro. The source of these receptors is a human donor in good health. Each CDR3 is given without its conserved first and last residue. Only part of the rows carry a size: once, few, many, or a class if the clone is expanded.

J: TRBJ2-1; size: NA; V: TRBV4-1; CDR3: ASSQVGSGRRGGNEQF
J: TRBJ2-6; size: NA; V: TRBV10-3; CDR3: AIAPGTGGSGANVLT
J: TRBJ2-7; size: few; V: TRBV20-1; CDR3: SAGLRQY
J: TRBJ2-1; size: NA; V: TRBV7-9; CDR3: ASSLKGSRYNEQF
J: TRBJ2-3; size: NA; V: TRBV3-1/TRBV3-2; CDR3: ASSQQPSRTDTQY
J: TRBJ1-1; size: NA; V: TRBV29-1; CDR3: SVRANTEAF
J: TRBJ2-2; size: NA; V: TRBV5-1; CDR3: ASSLDRVRTGELF
J: TRBJ2-6; size: NA; V: TRBV11-2; CDR3: ASSPKYSGANVLT
J: TRBJ2-5; size: medium-sized; V: TRBV3-1/TRBV3-2; CDR3: ASSLQTGGSETQY
J: TRBJ2-5; size: NA; V: TRBV28; CDR3: ASSLFAGGTQY
J: TRBJ2-3; size: once; V: TRBV7-2; CDR3: ASSLALVGTDTQY
J: TRBJ1-2; size: NA; V: TRBV4-3; CDR3: ASSQDRGPGYT
J: TRBJ1-1; size: NA; V: TRBV6-6; CDR3: ASSPLSRQGGRTEAF
J: TRBJ2-3; size: NA; V: TRBV9; CDR3: ASSARTSGGNTQY
J: TRBJ1-5; size: NA; V: TRBV12-3/TRBV12-4; CDR3: ASSWGGQPQH
J: TRBJ2-7; size: NA; V: TRBV4-3; CDR3: ASSQDQGSPGQY
J: TRBJ2-4; size: NA; V: TRBV6-2/TRBV6-3; CDR3: ASSYSGGAKNIQY
J: TRBJ2-1; size: NA; V: TRBV18; CDR3: ASSPTSGRRNEQF
J: TRBJ2-5; size: NA; V: TRBV5-4; CDR3: ASSSRDLAEETQY
J: TRBJ1-5; size: NA; V: TRBV19; CDR3: ASTPITGGNQPQH
J: TRBJ2-5; size: once; V: TRBV19; CDR3: ASGTGTGSTKTQY
J: TRBJ1-6; size: NA; V: TRBV7-8; CDR3: ASSSGAYSPLH
J: TRBJ1-3; size: NA; V: TRBV4-1; CDR3: ASSPPGQRNTIY
J: TRBJ1-1; size: few; V: TRBV7-8; CDR3: ASSLAWESAEAF
J: TRBJ2-2; size: NA; V: TRBV7-2; CDR3: ASSLAGLNTGELF
J: TRBJ1-2; size: NA; V: TRBV7-9; CDR3: ASSLDQGWGYT
J: TRBJ1-4; size: NA; V: TRBV5-4; CDR3: ASSLAGAVANEKLF
J: TRBJ1-6; size: NA; V: TRBV18; CDR3: ASSPEGGVYNSPLH
J: TRBJ2-3; size: NA; V: TRBV5-8; CDR3: ASSFGTSTDTQY
J: TRBJ1-5; size: NA; V: TRBV18; CDR3: ASSPERGSGQPQH
J: TRBJ1-5; size: NA; V: TRBV4-3; CDR3: ASSLTGDSNQPQH
J: TRBJ2-4; size: NA; V: TRBV21-1; CDR3: ASSKGELAGKNIQY
J: TRBJ1-5; size: NA; V: TRBV12-3/TRBV12-4; CDR3: ASNLGVQPQH
J: TRBJ2-2; size: once; V: TRBV9; CDR3: ASSVFGSVLGGPVGELF
J: TRBJ2-2; size: NA; V: TRBV5-6; CDR3: ASSLFTQPDNTGELF
J: TRBJ1-2; size: NA; V: TRBV7-9; CDR3: ASSLVQGASGYT
J: TRBJ1-5; size: NA; V: TRBV3-1/TRBV3-2; CDR3: ASSPRGGSSQPQH
J: TRBJ2-7; size: NA; V: TRBV4-3; CDR3: ASSQERGPFSYEQY
J: TRBJ2-3; size: NA; V: TRBV7-8; CDR3: ASSFVFGLAGGSTDTQY
J: TRBJ1-1; size: once; V: TRBV5-1; CDR3: ASRSSVGNTEAF
J: TRBJ2-2; size: NA; V: TRBV5-1; CDR3: ASRGWSNTGELF
J: TRBJ1-3; size: NA; V: TRBV11-2; CDR3: ASSLEAAFSSGNTIY
J: TRBJ1-4; size: NA; V: TRBV19; CDR3: ASSMARRSNEKLF
J: TRBJ2-3; size: NA; V: TRBV14; CDR3: ASSQGLVTDTQY
J: TRBJ2-1; size: once; V: TRBV27; CDR3: ASSTPAGNEQF
J: TRBJ2-3; size: NA; V: TRBV5-1; CDR3: ASSLGSITDTQY
J: TRBJ2-5; size: NA; V: TRBV9; CDR3: ASSARSGREETQY
J: TRBJ2-5; size: NA; V: TRBV9; CDR3: ASSVAGGLQETQY
J: TRBJ2-3; size: NA; V: TRBV7-9; CDR3: ASSFETDTQY
J: TRBJ2-6; size: NA; V: TRBV4-1; CDR3: ASSSPRGASGANVLT